This TCR beta chain derives from a study of CD8 T cells in Susac syndrome (dated by TCRdb to the late 2010s). Some background on the complete study: Among the sequenced Susac syndrome patients, 5 or 6 had clinically active disease and about 8 were in clinical remission. At blood withdrawal, Susac syndrome patients were therapy-naive, treated with corticosteroids (with IVIg additionally given to some), or treated with IVIg alone. The study used repertoire sequencing to test whether antigen drove CD8+ T cell activation and differentiation in Susac syndrome.

On the study overall, not on this receptor specifically: In the CD4+ T cell repertoire of Susac syndrome patients, clonal expansion was not detected. The number of individuals in the TCR sequencing and HLA analysis was acknowledged as relatively small.

This clonotype has more than one count but fewer than ten. Its cognate antigen has yet to be identified. Base-call qualities are not available, and no considerably larger clone is one nucleotide away. RNA was extracted using the RNeasy kit, and roughly 0.5 to 1 microgram was reverse transcribed with random hexamers. The immunoSEQ multiplex PCR assay, covering 54 Vbeta and 13 Jbeta segments, was used to amplify TCR beta CDR3 regions. To correct PCR amplification bias, a synthetic template baseline was used for both primer optimization and computational correction. The published analysis was carried out like this. Reads were annotated to V, D and J genes per IMGT and analyzed with immunoSEQ Analyzer, keeping only productive sequences. Clonality was computed as one minus Shannon entropy normalized by log2 of the number of productive unique sequences. For each patient and control, public and private clones were evaluated among the 100 most prevalent clones. A clone was defined as Susac-specific if it was absent from the healthy and MS cohorts, from over 1,000 published viral clones and from other ImmuneACCESS disease sequences. TCRdb handled the public reads itself, with Q25 trimming in fastp and clone calling in MiXCR, and kept productive beta chains. Rows are unified per CDR3 protein, each entry keeping the most common DNA and genes. V and J calls and clone size were set by TCRdb, not the authors. For this sample the table gives approximately 190,000 distinct CDR3 sequences, of which approximately 96% were detected only once. The ten biggest clones cover around 0.1% of the sample.

High-throughput TCR beta sequencing profiled peripheral blood CD8+ and CD4+ T cells from healthy donors, Susac syndrome patients and multiple sclerosis patients. Recently defined diagnostic criteria for definite or probable disease were met by the Susac syndrome patients. Bulk CD8+ and CD4+ T cells were purified by magnetic negative isolation, while CD8+ TEMRA cells were enriched using FACS. Blood was collected in EDTA tubes and processed within 24 hours, with PBMCs isolated through density gradient centrifugation. PBMCs intended for TCR sequencing were cryopreserved in liquid nitrogen and were subsequently thawed in a 37 degrees C water bath. Purity of sorted or isolated CD4+, CD8+ and CD8+ TEMRA cells was at least 90%. The sequencing sample was made of CD4+ T cells from PBMCs. The receptor comes from a human donor with Susac syndrome.

The CDR3 region: CATSDPASGQETQYF. The sequence in DNA is TGTGCCACCAGTGACCCGGCTAGCGGACAAGAGACCCAGTACTTC. The chain links TRBV24-1 with TRBJ2-5; 7 central nucleotides agree with TRBD2. V and J are trimmed by 4 bases and 2 bases, and the gene matches miss 6 bases of the junction. Reading from cysteine to phenylalanine, the CDR3 counts 15 amino acids. The DNA shown is the 45-base CDR3, in frame from base 1. CDR1 is given as KGHDR and CDR2 as SFDVKD, both from the germline V gene.